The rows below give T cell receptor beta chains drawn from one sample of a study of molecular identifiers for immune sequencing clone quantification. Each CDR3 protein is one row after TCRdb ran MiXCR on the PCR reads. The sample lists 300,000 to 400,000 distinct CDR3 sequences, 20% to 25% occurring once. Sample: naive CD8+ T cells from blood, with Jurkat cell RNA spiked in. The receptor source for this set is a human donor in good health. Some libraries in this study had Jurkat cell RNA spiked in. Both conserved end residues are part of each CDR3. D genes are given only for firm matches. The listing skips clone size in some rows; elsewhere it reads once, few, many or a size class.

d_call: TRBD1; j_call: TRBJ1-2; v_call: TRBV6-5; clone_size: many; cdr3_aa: CASSSAPDRSEYGYTF; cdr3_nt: TGTGCCAGCAGTTCGGCTCCGGACAGGAGCGAGTATGGCTACACCTTC
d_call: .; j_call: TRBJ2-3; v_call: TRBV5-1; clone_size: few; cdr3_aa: CASSPFGAEISTDTQYF; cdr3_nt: TGCGCCAGCAGCCCCTTTGGGGCCGAGATTAGCACAGATACGCAGTATTTT
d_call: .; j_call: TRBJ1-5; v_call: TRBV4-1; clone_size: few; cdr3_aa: CAGSQEAVPNPYQPQHF; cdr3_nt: TGCGCCGGCAGCCAAGAGGCGGTCCCTAACCCCTATCAGCCCCAGCATTTT
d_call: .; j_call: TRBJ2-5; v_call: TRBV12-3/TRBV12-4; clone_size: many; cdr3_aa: CASSFRVEGETQYF; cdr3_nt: TGTGCCAGCAGTTTTAGGGTGGAGGGCGAGACCCAGTACTTC
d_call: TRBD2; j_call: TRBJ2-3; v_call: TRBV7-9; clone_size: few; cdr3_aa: CASSHPLGGGSTDTQYF; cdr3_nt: TGTGCCAGCAGCCACCCCCTTGGGGGGGGAAGCACAGATACGCAGTATTTT
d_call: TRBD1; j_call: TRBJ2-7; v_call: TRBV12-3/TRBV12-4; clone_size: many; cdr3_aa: CASSTGGGQYF; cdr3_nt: TGTGCCAGCAGCACAGGGGGCGGGCAGTACTTC
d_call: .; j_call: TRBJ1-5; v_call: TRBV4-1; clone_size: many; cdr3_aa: CASSQVDSSKPQHF; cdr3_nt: TGCGCCAGCAGCCAAGTCGACAGTTCAAAGCCCCAGCATTTT
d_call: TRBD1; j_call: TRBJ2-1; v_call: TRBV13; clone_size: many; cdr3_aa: CASSSRDRVYNEQFF; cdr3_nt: TGTGCCAGCAGCTCCCGGGACAGGGTGTACAATGAGCAGTTCTTC
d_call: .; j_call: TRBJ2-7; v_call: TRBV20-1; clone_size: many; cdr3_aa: CSASRGLGEQYF; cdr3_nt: TGCAGTGCTAGCAGGGGATTGGGCGAGCAGTACTTC
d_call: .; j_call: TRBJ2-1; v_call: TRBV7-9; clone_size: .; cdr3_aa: CASSLGGPNDEQFF; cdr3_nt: TGTGCCAGCAGCTTAGGGGGGCCGAACGATGAGCAGTTCTTC
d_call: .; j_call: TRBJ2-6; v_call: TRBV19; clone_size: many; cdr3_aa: CASARRVLSSSGANVLTF; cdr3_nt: TGTGCCAGCGCCCGGCGGGTCCTTTCAAGTTCTGGGGCCAACGTCCTGACTTTC
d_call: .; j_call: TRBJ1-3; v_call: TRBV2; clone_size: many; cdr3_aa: CASSVTTLRNTIYF; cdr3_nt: TGTGCCAGCAGTGTAACCACTTTGCGGAACACCATATATTTT
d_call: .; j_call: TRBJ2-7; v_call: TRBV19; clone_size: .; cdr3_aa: CASSGDFLYEQYF; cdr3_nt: TGTGCCAGTAGTGGGGACTTTCTTTACGAGCAGTACTTC
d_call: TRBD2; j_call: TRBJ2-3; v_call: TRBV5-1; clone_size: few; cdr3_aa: CASSVVGLAERIDTQYF; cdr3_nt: TGCGCCAGCAGCGTGGTCGGACTAGCGGAGCGGATAGATACGCAGTATTTT
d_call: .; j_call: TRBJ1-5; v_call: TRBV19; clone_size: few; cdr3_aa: CASTDWGGRDPQHF; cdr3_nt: TGTGCCAGTACCGATTGGGGGGGTCGGGATCCCCAGCATTTT
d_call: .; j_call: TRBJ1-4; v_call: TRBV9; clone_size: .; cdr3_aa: CAGSVEGGEKLFF; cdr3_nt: TGTGCCGGCAGCGTAGAGGGCGGGGAAAAACTGTTTTTT
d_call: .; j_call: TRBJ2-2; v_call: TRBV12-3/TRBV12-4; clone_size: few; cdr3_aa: CASSPTGTLSTGELFF; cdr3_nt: TGTGCCAGCAGTCCAACCGGGACATTGAGCACCGGGGAGCTGTTTTTT
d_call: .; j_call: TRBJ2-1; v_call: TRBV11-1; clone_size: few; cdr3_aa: CASSLEFIKPSYNEQFF; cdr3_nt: TGTGCCAGCAGCTTAGAATTCATAAAACCCTCCTACAATGAGCAGTTCTTC
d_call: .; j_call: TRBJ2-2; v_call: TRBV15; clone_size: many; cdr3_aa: CATSRDGGLNTGELFF; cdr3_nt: TGTGCCACCAGCAGAGATGGGGGTCTCAACACCGGGGAGCTGTTTTTT
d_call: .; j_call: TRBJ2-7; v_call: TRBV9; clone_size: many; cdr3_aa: CASSEGRGRTYEQYF; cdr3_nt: TGTGCCAGCAGCGAGGGGCGAGGGCGGACCTACGAGCAGTACTTC
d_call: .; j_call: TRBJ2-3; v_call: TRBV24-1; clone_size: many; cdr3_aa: CATSDAGRPDTQYF; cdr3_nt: TGTGCCACCAGTGATGCCGGACGGCCAGATACGCAGTATTTT
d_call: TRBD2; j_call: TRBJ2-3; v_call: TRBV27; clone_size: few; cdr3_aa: CASSLKWEGQADTQYF; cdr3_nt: TGTGCCAGCAGTTTAAAATGGGAGGGCCAGGCAGATACGCAGTATTTT
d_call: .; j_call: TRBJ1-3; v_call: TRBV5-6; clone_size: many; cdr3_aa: CASSPGAGNWRLNTIYF; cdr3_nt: TGTGCCAGCAGCCCGGGGGCAGGCAATTGGCGTCTAAACACCATATATTTT
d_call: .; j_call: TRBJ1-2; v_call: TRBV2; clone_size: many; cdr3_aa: CASSDPSSGYGYTF; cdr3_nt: TGTGCCAGCTCAGATCCGTCTTCTGGCTATGGCTACACCTTC
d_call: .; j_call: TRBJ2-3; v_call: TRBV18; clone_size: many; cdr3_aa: CASSPPRTGTDTQYF; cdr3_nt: TGTGCCAGCTCACCACCGAGGACAGGCACAGATACGCAGTATTTT
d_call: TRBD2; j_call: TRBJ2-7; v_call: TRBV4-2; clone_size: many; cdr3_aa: CASSQGLASGYEQYF; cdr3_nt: TGTGCCAGCAGCCAGGGACTTGCTAGCGGCTACGAGCAGTACTTC
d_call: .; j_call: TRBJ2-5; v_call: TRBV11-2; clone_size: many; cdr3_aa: CASSLDGPKTQYF; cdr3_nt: TGTGCCAGCAGCTTAGATGGGCCCAAAACCCAGTACTTC
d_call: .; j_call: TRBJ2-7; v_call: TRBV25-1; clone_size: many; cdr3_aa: CASSDFQWSEQYF; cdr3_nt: TGTGCCAGCAGTGATTTCCAATGGAGCGAGCAGTACTTC
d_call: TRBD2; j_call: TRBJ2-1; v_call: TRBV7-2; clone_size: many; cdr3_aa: CASSLWAGADNEQFF; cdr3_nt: TGTGCCAGCAGCTTGTGGGCGGGAGCAGACAATGAGCAGTTCTTC
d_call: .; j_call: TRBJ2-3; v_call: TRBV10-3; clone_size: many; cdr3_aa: CAISEGGTVRDTQYF; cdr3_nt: TGTGCCATCAGTGAGGGCGGAACCGTCCGAGATACGCAGTATTTT
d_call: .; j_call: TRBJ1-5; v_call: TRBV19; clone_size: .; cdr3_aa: CAGSIGTRGEVLPQHF; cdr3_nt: TGTGCCGGTAGTATTGGGACAAGGGGTGAAGTTTTGCCCCAGCATTTT
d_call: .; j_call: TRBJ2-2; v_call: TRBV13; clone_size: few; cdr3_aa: CASSTGPGAGELFF; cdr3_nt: TGTGCCAGCAGCACGGGACCCGGAGCCGGGGAGCTGTTTTTT
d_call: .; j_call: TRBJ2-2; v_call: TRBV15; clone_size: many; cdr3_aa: CATTEGVNTGELFF; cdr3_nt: TGTGCCACCACGGAAGGGGTGAACACCGGGGAGCTGTTTTTT
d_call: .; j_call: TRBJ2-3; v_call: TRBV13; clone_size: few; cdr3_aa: CASSLGGLSSDLKDTQYF; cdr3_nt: TGTGCCAGCAGCTTAGGCGGCTTGTCGAGCGACCTGAAGGATACGCAGTATTTT
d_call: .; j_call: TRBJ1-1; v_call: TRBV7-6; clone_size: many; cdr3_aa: CASSFGGPGSEAFF; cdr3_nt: TGTGCCAGCAGCTTTGGAGGACCTGGCTCTGAAGCTTTCTTT
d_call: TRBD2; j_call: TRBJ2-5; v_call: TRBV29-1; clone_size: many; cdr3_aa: CSVEGNLAGAAGETQYF; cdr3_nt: TGCAGCGTTGAAGGGAATCTAGCGGGAGCGGCGGGGGAGACCCAGTACTTC
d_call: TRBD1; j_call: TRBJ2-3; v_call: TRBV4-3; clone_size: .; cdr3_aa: CASSHTGVRTDTQYF; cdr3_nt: TGCGCCAGCAGCCATACAGGGGTTCGCACAGATACGCAGTATTTT
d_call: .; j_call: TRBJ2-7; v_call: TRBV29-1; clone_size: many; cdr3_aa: CSVAGLSSYEQYF; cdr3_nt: TGCAGCGTCGCGGGACTCAGCTCCTACGAGCAGTACTTC
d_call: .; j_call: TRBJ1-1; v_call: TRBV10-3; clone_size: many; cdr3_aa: CAISESIQKNTEAFF; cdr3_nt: TGTGCCATCAGTGAGTCGATACAAAAGAACACTGAAGCTTTCTTT
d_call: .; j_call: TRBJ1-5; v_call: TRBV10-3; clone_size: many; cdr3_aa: CAISRDLRDQPQHF; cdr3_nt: TGTGCCATCAGCAGGGACCTAAGGGATCAGCCCCAGCATTTT
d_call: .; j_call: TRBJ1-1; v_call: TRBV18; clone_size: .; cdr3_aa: CASSPPGGGGLGSTEAFF; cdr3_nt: TGTGCCAGCTCACCCCCAGGCGGGGGCGGTCTGGGTTCCACTGAAGCTTTCTTT
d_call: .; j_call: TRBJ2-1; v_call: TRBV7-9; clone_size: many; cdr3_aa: CASSTSANEQFF; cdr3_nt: TGTGCCAGCAGCACCAGTGCGAATGAGCAGTTCTTC
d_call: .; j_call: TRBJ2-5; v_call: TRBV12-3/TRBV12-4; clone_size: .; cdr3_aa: CASTGAETQYF; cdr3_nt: TGTGCCAGCACCGGAGCTGAGACCCAGTACTTC
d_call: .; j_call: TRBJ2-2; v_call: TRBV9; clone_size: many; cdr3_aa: CASRVSSTGELFF; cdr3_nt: TGTGCCAGCAGGGTGTCGAGCACCGGGGAGCTGTTTTTT
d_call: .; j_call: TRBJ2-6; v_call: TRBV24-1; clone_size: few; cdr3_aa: CATQGGGGLGTGANVLTF; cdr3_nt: TGTGCCACCCAGGGCGGAGGAGGCCTAGGGACTGGGGCCAACGTCCTGACTTTC
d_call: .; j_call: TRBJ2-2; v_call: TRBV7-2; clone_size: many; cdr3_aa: CASSLKGVLAGELFF; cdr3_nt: TGTGCCAGCAGCTTAAAAGGGGTCCTAGCCGGGGAGCTGTTTTTT
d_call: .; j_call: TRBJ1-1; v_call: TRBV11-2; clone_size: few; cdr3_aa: CASSVRTANTEAFF; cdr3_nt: TGTGCCAGCAGCGTCCGGACAGCGAACACTGAAGCTTTCTTT
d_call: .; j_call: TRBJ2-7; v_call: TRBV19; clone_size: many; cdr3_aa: CASSWGNPNEQYF; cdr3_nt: TGTGCCAGTAGTTGGGGGAACCCTAACGAGCAGTACTTC
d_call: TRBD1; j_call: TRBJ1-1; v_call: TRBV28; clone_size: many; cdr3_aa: CASSYRGLMNTEAFF; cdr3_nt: TGTGCCAGCAGTTACAGGGGCCTAATGAACACTGAAGCTTTCTTT
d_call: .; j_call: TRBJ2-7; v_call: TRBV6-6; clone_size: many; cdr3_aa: CASSYPLFRQDSSYEQYF; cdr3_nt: TGTGCCAGCAGTTACCCGCTATTTAGACAGGACAGCTCCTACGAGCAGTACTTC
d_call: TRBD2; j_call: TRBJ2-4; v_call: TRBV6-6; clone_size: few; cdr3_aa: CASSYPSGGAGLAKNIQYF; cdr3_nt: TGTGCCAGCAGTTATCCTAGCGGGGGGGCCGGTTTAGCCAAAAACATTCAGTACTTC
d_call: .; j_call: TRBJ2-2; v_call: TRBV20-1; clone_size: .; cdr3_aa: CSARDSGSPNTGELFF; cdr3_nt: TGCAGTGCTAGAGATTCGGGTAGCCCAAACACCGGGGAGCTGTTTTTT
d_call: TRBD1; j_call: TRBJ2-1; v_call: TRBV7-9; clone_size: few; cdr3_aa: CASSLVQGEYNEQFF; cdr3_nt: TGTGCCAGCAGCTTAGTACAGGGGGAGTACAATGAGCAGTTCTTC
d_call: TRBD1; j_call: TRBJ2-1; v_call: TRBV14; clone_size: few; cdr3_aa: CASSQPDRGYNEQFF; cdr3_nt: TGTGCCAGCAGCCAACCTGACAGGGGGTACAATGAGCAGTTCTTC